This entry features one TCR beta chain sequence. The target of this receptor is not known. Base qualities are not recorded, but no much larger clone differs from it by a single base. The record originates from a study of a mutant IDH1 vaccine in newly diagnosed glioma (dated by TCRdb to about 2021). In terms of the full investigation: Across visits V03 through V10, patients got a total of eight vaccinations, given in weeks 1, 3, 5, 7, 11, 15, 19 and 23. Vaccination began 4-6 weeks after radiotherapy alone, or alongside temozolomide cycles in the chemotherapy-containing groups. Of the roughly 32 treated patients, around 60% were male and approximately 38% were female, and a mean age of roughly 40 years was recorded. Prior to enrollment, patients had been given standard therapy consisting of radiotherapy alone, temozolomide alone, or radiochemotherapy with temozolomide, with the combination given to most patients. Peripheral blood samples were drawn at six visits, namely V03 (baseline), V05, V07, V10, V12 and V13. Longitudinal TCRB deep sequencing was performed for roughly 25 treated patients wherever samples were available for exploratory analyses. The paper as a whole reports these results and caveats: PBMC samples for TCRB deep sequencing were selected based on availability. Changes in the top peripheral T cell clonotypes picked up by TCRB sequencing did not appear to be linked to pseudoprogression. Across multiple MHC alleles, vaccine-induced immune responses were seen in around 93% of patients. The authors stated that sample limitations prevented analyses of patient blood samples from being reproduced.

Library construction relied on the immunoSEQ multiplex PCR assay. Rearranged TCR beta chain sequences were amplified with the hsTCRB Kit following the manufacturer's protocol. TCRB libraries were sequenced on an Illumina MiSeq. Per the original workflow: Demultiplexing, trimming and gene mapping were performed with the kit vendor's proprietary platform. This is the immuneACCESS table as TCRdb keeps it, with only in-frame sequences that have V and J called. A part of the clones is gone; compared with another copy, unresolved V genes explain less than half, and the rest is unexplained. V and J calls and clone size follow that table, whereas D and trimming were derived from the DNA. The sample contains roughly 70,000 clones, approximately 88% of them found a single time. The top ten clonotypes cover approximately 10% of the sample. From V the trimming removes 8 bases and from J it removes 2 bases, while the gene matches leave 5 bases of the junction unaccounted for. Taken from cysteine to phenylalanine, the CDR3 has 13 residues. The DNA shown is the 39-base CDR3, in frame from base 1. CDR1 and CDR2 are drawn from the germline V gene (reference sequence): MNHNY, SVGAGI.

The time point label of this sample denotes: week 11, during vaccination. Every vaccine dose consisted of 300 ug of a 20-mer mutant IDH1 peptide in Montanide, administered subcutaneously together with topical imiquimod. Newly diagnosed WHO grade 3 or 4 IDH1-mutant astrocytomas showing loss of nuclear ATRX were present in the donors. The samples were drawn from NOA16, a multicentre, single-arm, open-label phase I trial in Germany that tested a mutant IDH1 peptide vaccine in humans for the first time. Genomic DNA for TCRB sequencing was extracted from EDTA blood using the DNeasy Blood and Tissue Kit.

The sequence is built from TRBV6-6 and TRBJ2-5, with 7 middle bases fitting TRBD2. The sequencing used PBMCs, collected from a glioma patient whose treatment included an IDH1 peptide vaccine. The clonotype comes from a woman aged 50 to 65 with glioma. The CDR3 in this case is CASERGVQETQYF. The bases read TGTGCCAGCGAACGGGGGGTACAAGAGACCCAGTACTTC.